Listed here are 5 T cell receptor beta chains from one sample, sequenced in a study of cytomegalovirus exposure and HLA in healthy donors. PCR employed 60 Vbeta and 13 Jbeta primers. Libraries were prepared by immunoSEQ multiplex PCR; TCRdb keeps only in-frame clonotypes and omits some of them. The sample lists about 120,000 clones; about 74% were seen once. The material sequenced was PBMCs. These receptors were collected from a female donor in good health and CMV-seronegative.

The chain carries TRBV23-1 and TRBJ2-7, with 7 positions matching TRBD2. TRBV23-1 is recorded as an ORF, its role being uncertain. With 8 bases clipped from V and 11 bases from J, the junction kept 12 bases outside the gene matches. The CDR3 has 12 residues. Written as DNA, the CDR3 is TGCGCCAGCCCGCATAACGAGGCGGGGGAGTACTTC. It encodes CASPHNEAGEYF.

V and J are TRBV7-2 and TRBJ2-1; a weak D match, TRBD2 (6 bases). Trimming shortened V by 4 bases and J by 9 bases, and 16 bases separated the two germline ends. The CDR3 has 14 amino acids. Germline V CDR1 and CDR2: SGHTA, FQGNSA. The CDR3 reads CASSSSLPGSEQFF. In DNA, the CDR3 is TGTGCCAGCAGCTCTTCACTTCCCGGGAGTGAGCAGTTCTTC.

The chain recombines TRBV25-1 with TRBJ2-7, with D perhaps matching TRBD1 (5 bases). V lost 3 bases and J lost 6, with 9 bases in between. This CDR3 spans 12 amino acids. From germline, CDR1 is MGHDK and CDR2 SYGVNS. For the CDR3, the DNA is TGTGCCAGCAGTGACAGGGCTACCGAGCAGTACTTC. Its protein product is CASSDRATEQYF.

This clone was detected only once. The chain joins TRBV11-2 to TRBJ2-3, with 7 positions matching TRBD1. Per germline, CDR1 SGHAT and CDR2 FQNNGV. V dropped 5 bases and J dropped 3; count of bases not matched to a gene: 5. The CDR3 has 14 residues. This CDR3 is CASSQKQGTDTQYF. The DNA of the CDR3 is TGTGCCAGCAGCCAGAAACAGGGGACAGATACGCAGTATTTT.

This clone was seen only a few times. V and J are TRBV7-8 and TRBJ1-5; D might be TRBD1 (5 bases). Trimming removed 5 bases from V and 4 bases from J, with 15 bases in between. CDR1 is SGHVS, CDR2 FQNEAQ, per germline. The CDR3 contains 15 residues. This CDR3 is CASSAAYDRNQPQHF. CDR3 in DNA: TGTGCCAGCAGCGCGGCCTATGACAGAAATCAGCCCCAGCATTTT.